This T cell receptor (beta chain) comes out of a study of blood T cells in healthy people across ages. Overall study findings and caveats: Observed TCR beta diversity per million T cells went down as age went up. This fall followed a roughly linear course with age. Observed TCR beta diversity showed a strong correlation with the percentage of naive T cells as measured by flow cytometry.

It was with a sample-barcoded 5' primer and a J-beta primer mix that a second PCR of roughly 7 to 12 cycles was run. Each cDNA molecule was tagged by a template-switch adaptor with 12 random nucleotides. TCRdb fed the 5' RACE reads into MiXCR, producing one record per CDR3 protein. The sample yields around 500,000 distinct CDR3 sequences, roughly 48% seen once. This clonotype was observed many times. Its antigen is not known. Samples each yielded at least 6 micrograms of total RNA. The CDR3 covers 15 residues. The germline V gene has CDR1 MNHEY and CDR2 SVGAGI. V shed 3 bases and J shed 2 bases, with 14 bases lying between them.

V is TRBV6-5 and J is TRBJ2-7; D ambiguous. This clonotype was sampled from a man aged 80 or over in good health. The sequenced material came from blood. CDR3 amino acids: CASSYNPSDTYEQYF. For the CDR3, the DNA is TGTGCCAGCAGTTATAACCCGTCTGACACCTACGAGCAGTACTTC.